This T cell receptor beta chain was profiled in a study of T cell repertoires in cytomegalovirus infection. Study details: Use of recently identified HLA-C-restricted and well-studied HLA-B-restricted CMV epitopes was part of the study. From public TCR beta signatures came an indication of both CMV infection and matching HLA type.

Findings and limits, study-wide: Cumulative frequency (of public TCR beta family members) identified carriers of CMV plus the relevant HLA. Clonotypes of TCR beta that were HLA-C-restricted and CMV-specific dominated the ex vivo response.

This clonotype was recorded many times. The target antigen is unknown. Trimming removed 0 bases at V and 0 bases at J, with 14 bases between. Looked up from germline, CDR1 is SGHTA and CDR2 is FQGNSA. The length of the CDR3 is 17 residues. TCRdb recomputed calls from the reads with MiXCR, one row per CDR3 protein. The data contain about 920,000 distinct CDR3 sequences, around 32% of them singletons. The clonotype originates from a human donor in good health (CMV status not recorded). Some clones in this sample may be carry-over from other donors' samples. Here the sequenced sample was cultured CD8+ T cells from PBMCs, taken from culture after CMV antigen stimulation. This chain links TRBV7-2 with TRBJ1-1, with D possibly TRBD1 on 5 matching bases. CDR3 in amino acids: CASSLAYHGGLNTEAFF. The CDR3, as DNA: TGTGCCAGCAGCTTAGCCTACCATGGGGGACTGAACACTGAAGCTTTCTTT.